A single sample gave rise to the 3 T cell receptor beta chains below, sequenced in a study of patients and donors after allogeneic stem cell transplantation (dated by TCRdb to about 2020). Receptor amplification or capture employed RT-PCR. The sample was run on a NextSeq 550. TCRdb redid the processing of the public reads, applying fastp at Q25 and MiXCR, and retained in-frame beta chains. Each CDR3 protein gets just one entry, which takes the most common genes and DNA from the rows behind it. The sample table shows approximately 150,000 distinct CDR3 sequences, and about 36% are seen once. Of the sample, roughly 50% falls within the top ten clones. Sequenced: blood, either unsorted or a sorted T cell fraction (not recorded which). These receptors originate from a human donor who was either an allogeneic HSCT recipient or a stem cell or donor lymphocyte infusion donor (not recorded which). It is not recorded whose cells these are; they may come from a transplant donor.

The V gene is TRBV28, the J gene TRBJ1-2, with 9 bases matching TRBD1. Trimming took 6 bases from V and 4 from J; bases not matched to a gene: 6. The CDR3 loop spans 14 amino acids. Germline V gene sequence: CDR1 MDHEN, CDR2 SYDVKM. CDR3 bases: TGTGCCAGCAGACAACAGGGGGCTCGCTATGGCTACACCTTC. Translated: CASRQQGARYGYTF.

This chain uses TRBV5-1 with TRBJ2-3; possibly TRBD2 for D (5 bases). The germline V and J ends were trimmed by 0 bases and 2 bases, with 7 bases remaining between them. Germline V gene data show CDR1 as SGHRS and CDR2 as YFSETQ. This CDR3 region has 14 residues. CDR3 bases: TGCGCCAGCAGCTTGGAGGGAGACACAGATACGCAGTATTTT. This gives the protein CASSLEGDTDTQYF.

This chain links TRBV5-1 with TRBJ2-5; D call uncertain. CDR3 length: 13 residues. Trimming removed 3 bases from V and 1 base from J, with 7 bases in between. Germline V CDR1 and CDR2: SGHRS, YFSETQ. The CDR3 nucleotides are TGCGCCAGCAGCTGGGATATCCAAGAGACCCAGTACTTC. Protein product: CASSWDIQETQYF.